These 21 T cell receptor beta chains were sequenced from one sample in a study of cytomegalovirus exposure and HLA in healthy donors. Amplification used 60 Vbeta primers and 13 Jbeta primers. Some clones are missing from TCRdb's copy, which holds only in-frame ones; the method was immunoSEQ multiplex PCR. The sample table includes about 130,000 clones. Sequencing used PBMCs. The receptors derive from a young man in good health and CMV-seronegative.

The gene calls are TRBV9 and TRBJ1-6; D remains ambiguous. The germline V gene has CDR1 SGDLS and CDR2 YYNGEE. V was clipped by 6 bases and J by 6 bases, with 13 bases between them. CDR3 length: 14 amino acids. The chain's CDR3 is CASNRGVLNSPLHF. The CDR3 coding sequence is TGTGCCAGCAATCGCGGGGTCCTTAATTCACCCCTCCACTTT.

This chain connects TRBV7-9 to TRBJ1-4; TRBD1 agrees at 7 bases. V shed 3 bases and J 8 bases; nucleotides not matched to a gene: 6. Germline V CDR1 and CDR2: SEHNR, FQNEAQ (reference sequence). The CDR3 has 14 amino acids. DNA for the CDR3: TGTGCCAGCAGCTTCGACAGGGAACAAGAAAAACTGTTTTTT. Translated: CASSFDREQEKLFF.

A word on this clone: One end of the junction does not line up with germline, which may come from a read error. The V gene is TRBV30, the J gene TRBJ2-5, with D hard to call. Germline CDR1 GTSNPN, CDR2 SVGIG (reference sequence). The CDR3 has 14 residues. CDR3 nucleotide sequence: TGTGCCTGGAGTCGTCTCGCACAGCAAGAAACCCAGTACTTC. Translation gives CAWSRLAQQETQYF.

CDR3 DNA sequence: TGCAGCGTTGAAAACAGGGCAGATACGCAGTATTTT. Amino acids: CSVENRADTQYF. The chain combines TRBV29-1 with TRBJ2-3; D is perhaps TRBD1 (6 bases). The CDR3 totals 12 residues. Trimming took 2 bases from V and 4 from J, leaving 7 bases between them. The germline V gene encodes CDR1 SQVTM and CDR2 ANQGSEA.

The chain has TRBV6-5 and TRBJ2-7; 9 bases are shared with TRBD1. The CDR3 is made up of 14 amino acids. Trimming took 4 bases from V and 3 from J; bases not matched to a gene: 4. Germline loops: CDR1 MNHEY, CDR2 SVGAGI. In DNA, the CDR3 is TGTGCCAGCAGTTCGGACAGGGGAGTCTACGAGCAGTACTTC. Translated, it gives CASSSDRGVYEQYF.

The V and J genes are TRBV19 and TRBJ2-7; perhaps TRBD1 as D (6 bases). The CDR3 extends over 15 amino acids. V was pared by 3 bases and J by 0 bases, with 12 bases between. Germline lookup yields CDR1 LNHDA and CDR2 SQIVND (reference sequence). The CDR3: CASSIVGQNSYEQYF. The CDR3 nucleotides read TGTGCCAGTAGTATTGTTGGACAGAACTCCTACGAGCAGTACTTC.

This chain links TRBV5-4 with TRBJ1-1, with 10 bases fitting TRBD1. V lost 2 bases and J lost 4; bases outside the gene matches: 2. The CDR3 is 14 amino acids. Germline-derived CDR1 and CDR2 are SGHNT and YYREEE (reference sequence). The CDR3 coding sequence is TGTGCCAGCAGCTTAGGACAGGGGGGCACTGAAGCTTTCTTT. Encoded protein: CASSLGQGGTEAFF.

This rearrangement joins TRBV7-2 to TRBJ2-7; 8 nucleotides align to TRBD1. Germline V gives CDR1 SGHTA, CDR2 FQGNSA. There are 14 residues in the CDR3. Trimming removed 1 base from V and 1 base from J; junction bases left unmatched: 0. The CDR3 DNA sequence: TGTGCCAGCAGCTTAGACAGGGGGTCCTACGAGCAGTACTTC. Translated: CASSLDRGSYEQYF. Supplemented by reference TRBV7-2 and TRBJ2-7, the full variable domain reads GAGVSQSPSNKVTEKGKDVELRCDPISGHTALYWYRQSLGQGLEFLIYFQGNSAPDKSGLPSDRFSAERTGGSVSTLTIQRTQQEDSAVYLCASSLDRGSYEQYFGPGTRLTVT.

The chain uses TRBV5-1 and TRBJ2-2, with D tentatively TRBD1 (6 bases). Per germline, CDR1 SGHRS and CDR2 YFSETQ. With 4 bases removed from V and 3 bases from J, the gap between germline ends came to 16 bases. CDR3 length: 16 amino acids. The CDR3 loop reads CASSLTGFGDTGELFF. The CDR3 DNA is TGCGCCAGCAGCCTCACAGGGTTCGGGGACACCGGGGAGCTGTTTTTT.

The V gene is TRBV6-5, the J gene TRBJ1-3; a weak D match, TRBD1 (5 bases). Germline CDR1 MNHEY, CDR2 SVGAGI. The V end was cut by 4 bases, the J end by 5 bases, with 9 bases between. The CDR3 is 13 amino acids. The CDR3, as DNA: TGTGCCAGCAGTTCGACAGCCCGAAACACCATATATTTT. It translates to CASSSTARNTIYF.

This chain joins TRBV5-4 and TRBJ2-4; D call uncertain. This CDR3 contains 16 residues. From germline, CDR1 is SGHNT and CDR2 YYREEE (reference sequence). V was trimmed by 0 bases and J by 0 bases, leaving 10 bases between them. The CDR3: CASSLGQVVAKNIQYF. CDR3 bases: TGTGCCAGCAGCTTGGGGCAGGTGGTAGCCAAAAACATTCAGTACTTC.

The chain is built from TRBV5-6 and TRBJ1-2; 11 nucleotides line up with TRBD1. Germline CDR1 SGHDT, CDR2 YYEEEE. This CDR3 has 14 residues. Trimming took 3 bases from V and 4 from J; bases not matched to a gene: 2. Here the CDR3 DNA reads TGTGCCAGCAGCTCCGGGACAGGGGGCTATGGCTACACCTTC. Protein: CASSSGTGGYGYTF.

CDR3 coding DNA: TGTGCCAGTAGTAAGGGACTAGCGGGAGGGCTAAGGACCCAGTACTTC. It encodes CASSKGLAGGLRTQYF. The chain has TRBV19 and TRBJ2-5; the match to TRBD2 covers 16 bases. The CDR3 covers 16 residues. Germline CDR1 LNHDA, CDR2 SQIVND (reference sequence). The J segment lost 7 bases and the V segment lost 4 bases, leaving 6 bases of the junction unmatched.

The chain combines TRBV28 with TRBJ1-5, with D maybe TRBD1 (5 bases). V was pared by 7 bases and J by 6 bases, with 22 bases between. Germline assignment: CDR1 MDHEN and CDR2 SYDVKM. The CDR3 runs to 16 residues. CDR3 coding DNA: TGTGCCAGCACCCCGGGGGGGATGGGAGTTGGTCAGCCCCAGCATTTT. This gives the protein CASTPGGMGVGQPQHF. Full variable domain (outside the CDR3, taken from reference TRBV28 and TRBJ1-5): DVKVTQSSRYLVKRTGEKVFLECVQDMDHENMFWYRQDPGLGLRLIYFSYDVKMKEKGDIPEGYSVSREKKERFSLILESASTNQTSMYLCASTPGGMGVGQPQHFGDGTRLSIL.

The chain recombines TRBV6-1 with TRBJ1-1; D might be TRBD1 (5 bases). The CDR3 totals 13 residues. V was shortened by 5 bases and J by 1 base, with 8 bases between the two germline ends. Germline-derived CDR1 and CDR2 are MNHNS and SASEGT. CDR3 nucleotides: TGTGCCAGCAGTATCGGACAGAACACTGAAGCTTTCTTT. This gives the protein CASSIGQNTEAFF.

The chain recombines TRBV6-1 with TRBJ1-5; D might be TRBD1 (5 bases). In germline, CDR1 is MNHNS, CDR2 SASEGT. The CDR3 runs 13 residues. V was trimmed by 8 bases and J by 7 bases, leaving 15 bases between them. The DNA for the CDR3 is TGTGCCAGCGCGCTAGGGGATAAACAGCCCCAGCATTTT. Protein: CASALGDKQPQHF.

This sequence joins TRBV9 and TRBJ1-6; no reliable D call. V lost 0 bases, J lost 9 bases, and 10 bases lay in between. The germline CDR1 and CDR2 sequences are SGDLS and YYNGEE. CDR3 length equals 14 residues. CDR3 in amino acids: CASSVVGVLSPLHF. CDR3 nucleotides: TGTGCCAGCAGCGTAGTCGGGGTTCTTTCACCCCTCCACTTT.

CDR3 in DNA: TGTGCCAGCAGCTTGGGAGGGCGGGGAGGCACTGAAGCTTTCTTT. Its translation: CASSLGGRGGTEAFF. The chain employs TRBV7-9 and TRBJ1-1; D unresolved. V was shortened by 3 bases and J by 4 bases, with 15 bases between the two germline ends. The CDR3 is made up of 15 amino acids. Germline CDR1 is SEHNR and CDR2 is FQNEAQ (reference sequence).

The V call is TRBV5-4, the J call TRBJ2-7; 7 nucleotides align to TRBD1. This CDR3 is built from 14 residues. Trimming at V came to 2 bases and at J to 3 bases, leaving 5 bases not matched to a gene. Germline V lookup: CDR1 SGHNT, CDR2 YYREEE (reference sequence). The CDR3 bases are TGTGCCAGCAGCTTTGTAACAGGGGACTACGAGCAGTACTTC. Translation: CASSFVTGDYEQYF. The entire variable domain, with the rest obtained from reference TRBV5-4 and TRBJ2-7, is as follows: ETGVTQSPTHLIKTRGQQVTLRCSSQSGHNTVSWYQQALGQGPQFIFQYYREEENGRGNFPPRFSGLQFPNYSSELNVNALELDDSALYLCASSFVTGDYEQYFGPGTRLTVT.

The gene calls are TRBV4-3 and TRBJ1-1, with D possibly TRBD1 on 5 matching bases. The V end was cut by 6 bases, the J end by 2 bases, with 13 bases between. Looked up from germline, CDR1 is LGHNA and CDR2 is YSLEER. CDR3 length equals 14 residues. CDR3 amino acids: CASSEMGGNTEAFF. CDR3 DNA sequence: TGCGCCAGCAGTGAGATGGGGGGTAACACTGAAGCTTTCTTT.

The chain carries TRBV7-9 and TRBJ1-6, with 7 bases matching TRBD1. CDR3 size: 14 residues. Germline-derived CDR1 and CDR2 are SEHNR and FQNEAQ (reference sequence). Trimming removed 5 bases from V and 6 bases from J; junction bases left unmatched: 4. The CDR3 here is CASSPGQSNSPLHF. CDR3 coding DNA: TGTGCCAGCAGCCCGGGACAGTCTAATTCACCCCTCCACTTT.